The T cell receptor (beta chain) under discussion was sequenced for a study of control samples from healthy donors and cancer patients. The CDR3 extends over 13 amino acids. Germline assignment: CDR1 KGHSH and CDR2 LQKENI. V was cut by 2 bases and J by 8 bases, with 11 bases left in between. Assay: immunoSEQ multiplex PCR; the TCRdb copy retains only in-frame clones and omits some. The repertoire has roughly 180,000 clones, approximately 94% of them found once; the top ten carry approximately 1.4%. Sequencing input: blood. This TCR was recovered from a woman aged 18-29 years in good health. The chain recombines TRBV18 with TRBJ2-3, with D tentatively TRBD1 (6 bases). CDR3 coding DNA: TGTGCCAGCTCACCAAGGGGGACGTCTACGCAGTATTTT. Protein sequence: CASSPRGTSTQYF. Filled out from reference TRBV18 and TRBJ2-3, the complete variable domain reads NAGVMQNPRHLVRRRGQEARLRCSPMKGHSHVYWYRQLPEEGLKFMVYLQKENIIDESGMPKERFSAEFPKEGPSILRIQQVVRGDSAAYFCASSPRGTSTQYFGPGTRLTVL.